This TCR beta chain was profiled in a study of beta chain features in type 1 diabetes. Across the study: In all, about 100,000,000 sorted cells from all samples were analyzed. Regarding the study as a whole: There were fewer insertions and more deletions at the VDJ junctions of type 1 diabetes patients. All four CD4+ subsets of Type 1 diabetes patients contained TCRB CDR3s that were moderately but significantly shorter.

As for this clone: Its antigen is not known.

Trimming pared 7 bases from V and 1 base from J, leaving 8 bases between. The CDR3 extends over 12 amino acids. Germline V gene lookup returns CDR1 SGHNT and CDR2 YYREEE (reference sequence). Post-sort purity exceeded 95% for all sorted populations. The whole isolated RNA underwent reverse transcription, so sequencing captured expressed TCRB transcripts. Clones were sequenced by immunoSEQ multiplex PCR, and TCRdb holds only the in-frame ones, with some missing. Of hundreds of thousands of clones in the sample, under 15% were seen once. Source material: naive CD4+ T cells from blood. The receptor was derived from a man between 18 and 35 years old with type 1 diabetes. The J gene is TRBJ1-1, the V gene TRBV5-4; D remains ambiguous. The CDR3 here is CASGRQNTEAFF. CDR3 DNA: TGTGCCAGCGGCCGACAGAACACTGAAGCTTTCTTT.